This TCR beta chain stems from a study of blood T cells in healthy people across ages. Study results and limitations: No conclusive comparison of naive versus antigen-experienced cells was possible with unsorted PBMCs.

In regard to this clonotype: Its specificity is not known.

The CDR3 is 17 amino acids. In germline, CDR1 is SGHRS, CDR2 YFSETQ. V lost 4 bases, J lost 1 base, and 5 bases stayed unmatched. Together with a sample-barcoded 5' primer, a J-beta primer mix was included in a second PCR lasting about 6 to 11 cycles. TCRdb independently ran MiXCR on the 5' RACE reads; one entry per CDR3 protein. The sample has roughly 1,300,000 distinct CDR3 sequences, 45% to 70% seen once. The chain employs TRBV5-1 and TRBJ2-2, with 12 nucleotides matching TRBD2. The receptor was derived from a man aged 18 to 29 in good health. Sequencing was carried out using blood. The chain's CDR3 is CASSKGLAGLNTGELFF. The CDR3 bases are TGCGCCAGCAGCAAAGGACTAGCGGGACTGAACACCGGGGAGCTGTTTTTT. The full variable domain, with the rest looked up from reference TRBV5-1 and TRBJ2-2, is KAGVTQTPRYLIKTRGQQVTLSCSPISGHRSVSWYQQTPGQGLQFLFEYFSETQRNKGNFPGRFSGRQFSNSRSEMNVSTLELGDSALYLCASSKGLAGLNTGELFFGEGSRLTVL.